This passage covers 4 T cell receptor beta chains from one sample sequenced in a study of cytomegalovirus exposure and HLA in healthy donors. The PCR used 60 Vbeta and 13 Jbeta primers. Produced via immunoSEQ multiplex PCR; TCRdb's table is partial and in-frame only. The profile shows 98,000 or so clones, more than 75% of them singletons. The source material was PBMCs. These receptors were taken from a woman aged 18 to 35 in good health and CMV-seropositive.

CDR3 nucleotides: TGTGCCAGCAGTGGGGACAGGGACGAGCAGTACTTC. Encoded protein: CASSGDRDEQYF. The rearrangement joins TRBV6-1 to TRBJ2-7, with 9 bases matching TRBD1. Per the germline V gene, CDR1 is MNHNS and CDR2 is SASEGT. The junction had 0 bases not matched to a gene; V was cut back by 4 bases and J by 5 bases. This CDR3 spans 12 amino acids.

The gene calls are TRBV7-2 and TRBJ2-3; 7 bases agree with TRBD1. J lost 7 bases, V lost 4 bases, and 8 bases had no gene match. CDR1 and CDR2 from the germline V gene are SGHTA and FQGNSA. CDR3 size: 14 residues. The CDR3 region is CASSWDRSDYTQYF. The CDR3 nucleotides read TGTGCCAGCAGCTGGGACAGATCGGACTATACGCAGTATTTT.

The CDR3 loop reads CASGEVRERSNEKLFF. The CDR3 nucleotides are TGTGCCAGCGGGGAGGTCAGGGAGCGATCTAATGAAAAACTGTTTTTT. The V and J genes are TRBV28 and TRBJ1-4, with D maybe TRBD1 (5 bases). The CDR3 runs 16 residues. Trimming shortened V by 8 bases and J by 3 bases, and 19 bases separated the two germline ends. Germline values: CDR1 MDHEN, CDR2 SYDVKM.

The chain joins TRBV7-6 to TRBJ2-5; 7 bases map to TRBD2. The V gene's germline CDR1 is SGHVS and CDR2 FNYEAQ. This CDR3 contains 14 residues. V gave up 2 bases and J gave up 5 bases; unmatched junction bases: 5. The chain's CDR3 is CASSLLTSIETQYF. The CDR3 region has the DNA TGTGCCAGCAGCTTACTGACTAGCATTGAGACCCAGTACTTC. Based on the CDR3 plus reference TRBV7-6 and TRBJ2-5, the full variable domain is GAGVSQSPRYKVTKRGQDVALRCDPISGHVSLYWYRQALGQGPEFLTYFNYEAQQDKSGLPNDRFSAERPEGSISTLTIQRTEQRDSAMYRCASSLLTSIETQYFGPGTRLLVL.